Reported below is one T cell receptor (beta chain). Its specificity is unknown. Analysis merged second doses at about 4 or about 12 weeks. The data were obtained in a study of T cell responses to AZD1222 COVID-19 vaccine. Study observations and caveats: The study identified only five to seven AZD1222 recipients as seropositive at baseline.

The CDR3 sequence is 14 residues long. Losses at the gene ends were 7 bases for V and 4 bases for J; bases not matched to a gene: 10. Germline V gene sequence: CDR1 SQVTM, CDR2 ANQGSEA. The method was immunoSEQ multiplex PCR; TCRdb's version includes in-frame clones alone and lacks a portion of them. The sample records 130,000 to 150,000 clones, roughly 90% being singletons. This specimen consisted of peripheral blood, obtained 28 days after the second AZD1222 dose. The source of this sequence is an adult who received the AZD1222 COVID-19 vaccine. This chain links TRBV29-1 with TRBJ2-7, with 10 bases identical to TRBD2. CDR3 protein: CSARFGTSEYEQYF. CDR3 nucleotides: TGCAGCGCAAGATTCGGGACTAGCGAGTACGAGCAGTACTTC.